This record covers a single T cell receptor beta chain. The antigen is undetermined. This entry is derived from a study of T cells after yellow fever vaccination. Whole-study findings and limits: Researchers noted that a small share of clonotypes showed up in both CD4 and CD8 compartments. By day 5 rather than day 15, the secondary response had peaked, though it was weaker. Re-detected after boosting: most primary clones, around 97% of CD4 and roughly 88% of CD8.

Trimming cost V 6 bases and J 3 bases, with 11 bases left between them. The CDR3 spans 13 residues. In germline, CDR1 is ENHRY, CDR2 SYGVKD. MiXCR was run by TCRdb on the 5' RACE reads, yielding one entry per CDR3 protein. The repertoire includes approximately 600,000 distinct CDR3 sequences, approximately 13% of them detected once, and more than 12% sits in the top ten. The sequencing here drew on PBMCs, taken on the day of the yellow fever booster vaccination. The V and J genes are TRBV10-3 and TRBJ2-5, with D possibly being TRBD1 or TRBD2 (5 bases each). This clonotype was sampled from a man aged 25 to 40 who received the YFV17D yellow fever vaccine. The CDR3 loop is CAIRDMGEETQYF. The CDR3 nucleotides read TGTGCCATCAGGGACATGGGGGAAGAGACCCAGTACTTC.